This T cell receptor beta chain was identified in a study of CD8 T cells in ankylosing spondylitis. Germline V gives CDR1 LNHNV, CDR2 YYDKDF (reference sequence). This CDR3 has 19 residues. The V and J ends lost 6 bases and 4 bases respectively, with 28 bases between them. Each TCR beta library was made by quantitative 5'-RACE that incorporated molecular barcodes. TCRdb redid the calling of the 5' RACE reads with MiXCR, one entry per CDR3 protein. The repertoire holds approximately 540,000 distinct CDR3 sequences, 10% to 15% seen once, with 6.8% in the top ten. This clonotype was seen a handful of times. What it binds is not known. Study-level findings and limits: Disease-associated clones were CD8+ and fairly uncommon in peripheral blood. What seemed typical of ankylosing spondylitis blood was a TCR beta motif built from eight highly homologous variants. Disease-associated clones were reportedly significantly overrepresented in matched ankylosing spondylitis synovial fluid. Some of the motif variants had earlier been found in reactive arthritis patients' fluid and blood.

The sequence was obtained from a male donor with ankylosing spondylitis. The chain combines TRBV15 with TRBJ2-1; possibly TRBD2 for D (7 bases). Input material: blood, either unsorted or a sorted T cell fraction (not recorded which). The CDR3 spells CATRSPAGVSTGPYNEQFF. The CDR3 DNA reads TGTGCCACCAGATCTCCCGCGGGAGTTTCGACAGGTCCTTACAATGAGCAGTTCTTC.